This T cell receptor (beta chain) was captured in a study of shared clonotypes between healthy human individuals. CD45RA-negative memory and CD45RA+ naive subsets were split from the CD4+ cells. Method: immunoSEQ multiplex PCR; TCRdb's copy keeps in-frame clones and lacks some. The table has about 1.1 million clones, 78% seen once; the top ten hold roughly 0.57%. Sequencing was performed on memory CD4+ T cells from PBMCs. Sample subset: CD45RA-negative fraction. This receptor was identified in a man aged 18 to 29 in good health. Some clones in this sample may be carry-over from other donors' samples.

CDR3: CASSLLTGHGLFF. The DNA for the CDR3 is TGTGCCAGCAGCTTGCTGACAGGGCATGGTTTGTTTTTT. This chain joins TRBV5-8 and TRBJ1-4; TRBD1 matches 7 bases. The germline gives CDR1 SGHTS, CDR2 YDEGEE. The CDR3 sequence is 13 residues long. V shed 1 base and J 15 bases; nucleotides not matched to a gene: 9. Variable domain in full (rest from reference TRBV5-8 and TRBJ1-4): EAGVTQSPTHLIKTRGQQATLRCSPISGHTSVYWYQQALGLGLQFLLWYDEGEERNRGNFPPRFSGRQFPNYSSELNVNALELEDSALYLCASSLLTGHGLFFGSGTQLSVL.